A selection of T cell receptor beta chains follows, all from one sample in a study of neurological immune-mediated disorders. Using its own MiXCR run on the 5' RACE reads, TCRdb lists one record per CDR3 protein. The sample comprises fewer than 80,000 distinct CDR3 sequences, roughly 5.5% of which are singletons, and approximately 3% rests with the top ten. Sequencing was done on a sample of PBMCs. Receptors originate from a woman aged 25 to 39 with multiple sclerosis. CDR3s include the opening cysteine and the closing phenylalanine or tryptophan. The D gene is left open where the match is weak.

TRBD1	TRBV6-6	TRBJ1-1	CASSYGRQGKNTEAFF
NA	TRBV12-3/TRBV12-4	TRBJ1-1	CASSPLGARKGAFF
TRBD1	TRBV5-6	TRBJ2-2	CASSLYDRGETGELFF
NA	TRBV28	TRBJ2-1	CASSFMTEQFF
NA	TRBV12-3/TRBV12-4	TRBJ2-2	CATTSRTNSNTGELFF
NA	TRBV28	TRBJ2-3	CASSFKWSHSTDTQYF
NA	TRBV12-3/TRBV12-4	TRBJ1-5	CASSYNQPQHF
TRBD1	TRBV3-1	TRBJ1-6	CASSPTGASSPLHF
TRBD2	TRBV7-2	TRBJ2-1	CASSLGGTSINEQFF
NA	TRBV12-3/TRBV12-4	TRBJ1-4	CASSRTGSTNEKLFF
TRBD1	TRBV3-1	TRBJ1-3	CASSHLQGYSGNTIYF
NA	TRBV20-1	TRBJ2-1	CSASADTDNEQFF
NA	TRBV11-2	TRBJ2-5	CASSTGNQYQETQYF
NA	TRBV20-1	TRBJ2-3	CSEERSSTDTQYF
NA	TRBV20-1	TRBJ1-5	CSARGMGYGNQPQHF
TRBD2	TRBV7-9	TRBJ2-1	CASSLRRGAYNEQFF
TRBD2	TRBV5-1	TRBJ2-7	CASKTGTSGVEQYF
NA	TRBV3-1	TRBJ2-5	CASSWTGREETQYF
TRBD1	TRBV5-8	TRBJ1-1	CASRIGQGGYTEAFF
NA	TRBV6-5	TRBJ1-1	CASSYSLGERTEAFF
NA	TRBV12-3/TRBV12-4	TRBJ1-5	CASSLQGGGQPQNF
NA	TRBV5-1	TRBJ2-6	CASCPVGSGTGANVLTF
NA	TRBV20-1	TRBJ2-3	CSANRVTHTDTQYF
TRBD1	TRBV5-5	TRBJ1-5	CASSLAPGQGEPQHF
NA	TRBV3-1	TRBJ2-5	CASSQGPQETQYF
NA	TRBV20-1	TRBJ1-5	CSANQGGGQPQHF
TRBD1	TRBV5-1	TRBJ1-2	CASSLFQRTGDGYTF
NA	TRBV7-9	TRBJ1-1	CASSQGVTEAFF
NA	TRBV5-1	TRBJ2-2	CASSLDRFSNTGELFF
NA	TRBV27	TRBJ1-2	CASSKERLGGYTF
NA	TRBV4-2	TRBJ1-1	CASSQENRDKAFF
NA	TRBV6-5	TRBJ2-7	CASSRPGVASYEQYF
NA	TRBV2	TRBJ1-3	CASSAGQITNTIYF
NA	TRBV12-3/TRBV12-4	TRBJ1-1	CASSLHLTEAFF
TRBD2	TRBV5-5	TRBJ2-3	CASSSALAGGITDTQYF
TRBD1	TRBV3-1	TRBJ1-6	CASSRTGGNSPLHF
TRBD1	TRBV5-5	TRBJ2-1	CASSIGTGGASSYNEQFF
NA	TRBV3-1	TRBJ1-1	CASSQDYGSTEAFF
NA	TRBV27	TRBJ2-1	CASSTGNEQFF
TRBD1	TRBV6-1	TRBJ1-2	CASSEAGTEKIYGYTF
NA	TRBV12-3/TRBV12-4	TRBJ1-2	CASSFPGAYGYTF
NA	TRBV5-1	TRBJ2-2	CASSFGGQNTGELFF